Following are 8 T cell receptor beta chains from one sample sequenced in a study of blood T cell repertoires in COVID-19. Sequenced by immunoSEQ multiplex PCR; TCRdb stores in-frame clones only, minus some. The sample yields over 150,000 clones, 75% to 90% seen once. The sample taken for sequencing was peripheral blood. These receptor sequences come from a woman in her forties with COVID-19, enrolled during active disease.

The chain uses TRBV19 and TRBJ1-1; tentatively, D is TRBD1 (6 bases). The V end was cut by 3 bases, the J end by 6 bases, with 14 bases between. This CDR3 contains 14 residues. CDR1 LNHDA and CDR2 SQIVND come from the germline V gene (reference sequence). The CDR3 DNA is TGTGCCAGTAGTATCGGGGGAGGGGGAGCTGAAGCTTTCTTT. Translating it yields CASSIGGGGAEAFF.

The rearrangement uses TRBV19 and TRBJ1-2; TRBD1 might be the D (6 bases). V was clipped by 6 bases and J by 5 bases, with 13 bases between them. In germline, CDR1 is LNHDA, CDR2 SQIVND (reference sequence). CDR3 size: 13 residues. The CDR3 DNA sequence: TGTGCCAGTAGCCAGGGGTCCATTTATGGCTACACCTTC. Translated: CASSQGSIYGYTF.

CDR3 loop: CASSLGPPGGINQPQHF. The CDR3 DNA is TGTGCCAGCAGCTTAGGACCCCCCGGGGGGATAAATCAGCCCCAGCATTTT. The chain recombines TRBV13 with TRBJ1-5, with D possibly TRBD1 on 5 matching bases. The CDR3 loop spans 17 amino acids. Per the germline V gene, CDR1 is PRHDT and CDR2 is FYEKMQ (reference sequence). V lost 0 bases, J lost 4 bases, and 16 bases lay in between. The full variable domain, with the rest looked up from reference TRBV13 and TRBJ1-5, is AAGVIQSPRHLIKEKRETATLKCYPIPRHDTVYWYQQGPGQDPQFLISFYEKMQSDKGSIPDRFSAQQFSDYHSELNMSSLELGDSALYFCASSLGPPGGINQPQHFGDGTRLSIL.

The chain couples TRBV6-4 to TRBJ1-2, with 9 nucleotides matching TRBD1. Germline V gene data show CDR1 as MRHNA and CDR2 as SNTAGT. The junction had 7 bases not matched to a gene; V was cut back by 4 bases and J by 4 bases. This CDR3 has 15 amino acids. The CDR3 DNA follows: TGTGCCAGCAGTGGCACAGGGGGCTCTCTCTATGGCTACACCTTC. Translating gives CASSGTGGSLYGYTF.

This clone was seen once. For the CDR3, the DNA is TGTGCCAGCAGTGCATCAGGGGGCGCTTTTAAGGAAAAACTGTTTTTT. The encoded protein is CASSASGGAFKEKLFF. The J gene is TRBJ1-4, the V gene TRBV6-1; 8 positions agree with TRBD1. The CDR3 covers 16 residues. With 4 bases clipped from V and 8 bases from J, the junction kept 12 bases outside the gene matches. Germline assignment: CDR1 MNHNS and CDR2 SASEGT.

V usage is TRBV6-5 and J usage is TRBJ2-2; TRBD1 aligns across 7 bases. This CDR3 region has 15 residues. V shed 7 bases, J shed 0 bases, and the junction held 5 bases outside the gene matches. CDR1 MNHEY and CDR2 SVGAGI come from the germline V gene. This CDR3 is CASTPGQPNTGELFF. CDR3 sequence (DNA): TGTGCCAGCACCCCGGGACAGCCGAACACCGGGGAGCTGTTTTTT.

The chain has TRBV7-3 and TRBJ1-3, with 9 bases identical to TRBD1. V trimming: 5 bases; J trimming: 2 bases; junction bases outside the gene matches: 10. There are 17 residues in the CDR3. CDR1 SGHTA and CDR2 FQGTGA come from the germline V gene. CDR3 coding DNA: TGTGCCAGCAGCCCCCCGACAGGGGGATGGCCTGGAAACACCATATATTTT. Protein sequence: CASSPPTGGWPGNTIYF.

The chain recombines TRBV18 with TRBJ2-3; possibly TRBD1 for D (5 bases). The CDR3 contains 14 residues. The ends were cut back, 0 bases at V and 6 bases at J, with 10 bases in the middle. The germline V gene encodes CDR1 KGHSH and CDR2 LQKENI. The CDR3 loop reads CASSPPGPVDTQYF. CDR3 in DNA: TGTGCCAGCTCACCACCGGGGCCTGTGGATACGCAGTATTTT.